Following are 2 T cell receptor beta chains from one sample sequenced in a study of blood T cell repertoires in COVID-19. The repertoire was sequenced with immunoSEQ multiplex PCR; TCRdb's copy has only in-frame clones and lacks some. The sample includes fewer than 150,000 clones, 70% to 80% seen only once; the top ten take approximately 11%. Material: peripheral blood. These TCRs come from a man in his sixties who had recovered from COVID-19.

The chain combines TRBV5-1 with TRBJ1-1; no firm D call. In germline, CDR1 is SGHRS, CDR2 YFSETQ. This CDR3 has 15 residues. The V end lost 3 bases, the J end lost 1 base, and 13 bases lay between the germline ends. DNA for the CDR3: TGCGCCAGCAGCTCTGAAGGAGGGTCGAACACTGAAGCTTTCTTT. Amino acids: CASSSEGGSNTEAFF.

The rearrangement uses TRBV10-3 and TRBJ1-1, with D possibly being TRBD1 (6 bases). The germline V gene encodes CDR1 ENHRY and CDR2 SYGVKD. This CDR3 is 12 amino acids long. The V and J ends lost 10 bases and 0 bases respectively, with 9 bases between them. The CDR3 DNA reads TGTGCCACCAAGGGGGTGAACACTGAAGCTTTCTTT. Amino acid sequence: CATKGVNTEAFF.